This T cell receptor (beta chain) was observed in a study of identical twins. This clonotype was recorded only once. A junction end diverges from the germline sequence, so it may reflect a read error. The CDR3 is 14 residues long. CDR1 is SGHRS, CDR2 YFSETQ, per germline. One entry per CDR3 protein results from TCRdb running MiXCR on the 5' RACE reads. This sample has about 250,000 distinct CDR3 sequences, with 7.5% found just once. These sequences were also reported in another study, on yellow fever vaccine responses in identical twins.

This chain connects TRBV5-1 to TRBJ2-1, with D possibly being TRBD1 (6 bases). This receptor was taken from a woman aged 18-29 years in good health. Sequencing input: CD8+ T cells sorted from blood. CDR3 in amino acids: CASSSGQQGNERFF. CDR3 DNA: TGCGCCAGCAGCTCGGGTCAACAGGGAAATGAGCGGTTCTTC.